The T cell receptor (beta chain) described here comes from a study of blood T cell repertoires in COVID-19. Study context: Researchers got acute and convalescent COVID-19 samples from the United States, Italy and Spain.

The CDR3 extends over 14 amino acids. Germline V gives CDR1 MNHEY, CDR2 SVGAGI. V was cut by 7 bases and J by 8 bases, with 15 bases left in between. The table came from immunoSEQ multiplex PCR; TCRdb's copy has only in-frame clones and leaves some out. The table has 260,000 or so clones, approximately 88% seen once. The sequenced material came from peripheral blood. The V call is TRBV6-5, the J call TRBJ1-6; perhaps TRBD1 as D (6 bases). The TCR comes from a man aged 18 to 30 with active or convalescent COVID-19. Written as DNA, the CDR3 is TGTGCCAGCAAACACAGACAGGATTATTCACCCCTCCACTTT. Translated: CASKHRQDYSPLHF.